Shown below are 32 T cell receptor beta chains from a single sample sequenced in a study of blood T cells in healthy people across ages. A second PCR, run for about 7 to 11 cycles, used a sample-barcoded 5' primer plus a J-beta primer mix. In TCRdb, the 5' RACE reads were re-called with MiXCR into one record per CDR3 protein. The sample lists about a million distinct CDR3 sequences; roughly two fifths were seen once. The sample was blood. These receptors all come from a man aged 18 to 30 in good health.

There are a few counts of this clonotype. The chain is built from TRBV7-2 and TRBJ1-5; D call uncertain. V gave up 3 bases and J gave up 4 bases, with 16 bases separating them. Germline-derived CDR1 and CDR2 are SGHTA and FQGNSA. The CDR3 consists of 16 residues. The CDR3 reads CASSFNRPDRNQPQHF. The CDR3 coding sequence is TGTGCCAGCAGCTTTAACAGACCGGATCGGAATCAGCCCCAGCATTTT.

A note on this clonotype: This may be a read error: a much more frequent sequence differs by one nucleotide. This chain links TRBV7-3 with TRBJ2-7, with TRBD2 identical over 12 bases. After removal of 1 base from V and 7 bases from J, the junction contained 5 bases not matched to a gene. Per the germline V gene, CDR1 is SGHTA and CDR2 is FQGTGA. The CDR3 spans 15 residues. The CDR3 sequence is CASSLSSSGGAEQYF. CDR3 nucleotide sequence: TGTGCCAGCAGCTTAAGTTCTAGCGGGGGGGCTGAGCAGTACTTC.

The sample holds a few counts of this clonotype. This chain uses TRBV7-2 with TRBJ2-7, with D hard to call. Germline CDR1 and CDR2: SGHTA and FQGNSA. The V gene lost 1 base and the J gene lost 2 bases, with 12 bases spanning the gap. This CDR3 spans 15 amino acids. Here the CDR3 DNA reads TGTGCCAGCAGCTTAGGGTCCGACATTACCTACGAGCAGTACTTC. Translation gives CASSLGSDITYEQYF.

Details on this clonotype: A much larger clone lies one base from this, so it may be a read error. Written as DNA, the CDR3 is TGTGCCATCAGTGAGGGTGGGGATCCAAATTCACCCCTCCACTTT. It codes for CAISEGGDPNSPLHF. The chain is built from TRBV10-3 and TRBJ1-6; D is uncertain. The germline V gene has CDR1 ENHRY and CDR2 SYGVKD. V was pared by 2 bases and J by 7 bases, with 12 bases between. This CDR3 contains 15 residues.

There are a few counts of this clonotype. The rearrangement links TRBV4-1 to TRBJ1-5; D possibly corresponds to TRBD1 (5 bases). The CDR3 is 20 residues long. Per germline, CDR1 MGHRA and CDR2 YSYEKL. V was shortened by 0 bases and J by 2 bases, with 23 bases between the two germline ends. CDR3 sequence reads: CASSQEGVGVNPQRNQPQHF. The DNA for the CDR3 is TGCGCCAGCAGCCAAGAAGGAGTAGGGGTTAATCCCCAACGCAATCAGCCCCAGCATTTT.

This clonotype has more than one count but fewer than ten. This rearrangement joins TRBV5-1 to TRBJ1-2; 8 nucleotides agree with TRBD1. The ends lost 5 bases at V and 3 bases at J; junction bases unmatched: 3. Germline V gene sequence: CDR1 SGHRS, CDR2 YFSETQ. CDR3 length: 13 residues. CDR3 amino acids: CASRAGQDYGYTF. CDR3 DNA sequence: TGCGCCAGCAGAGCGGGACAGGACTATGGCTACACCTTC. Full variable domain (remainder filled in from reference TRBV5-1 and TRBJ1-2): KAGVTQTPRYLIKTRGQQVTLSCSPISGHRSVSWYQQTPGQGLQFLFEYFSETQRNKGNFPGRFSGRQFSNSRSEMNVSTLELGDSALYLCASRAGQDYGYTFGSGTRLTVV.

The rearrangement uses TRBV28 and TRBJ2-7; 9 bases map to TRBD1. This CDR3 region has 13 residues. Germline V gives CDR1 MDHEN, CDR2 SYDVKM. J gave up 3 bases and V 6 bases, and 3 bases lay outside the gene matches. CDR3: CASRGQGIYEQYF. As DNA, the CDR3 is TGTGCCAGCAGGGGACAGGGCATCTACGAGCAGTACTTC.

The chain uses TRBV3-1 and TRBJ1-1, with a possible D match to TRBD1 (6 bases). Germline V gives CDR1 LGHDT, CDR2 YNNKEL (reference sequence). Trimming cost V 3 bases and J 4 bases, with 12 bases left between them. The CDR3 is made up of 14 amino acids. The CDR3 here is CASSHGGGGTEAFF. As DNA, the CDR3 is TGTGCCAGCAGCCACGGGGGGGGCGGCACTGAAGCTTTCTTT. Complete variable domain (other parts from reference TRBV3-1 and TRBJ1-1): DTAVSQTPKYLVTQMGNDKSIKCEQNLGHDTMYWYKQDSKKFLKIMFSYNNKELIINETVPNRFSPKSPDKAHLNLHINSLELGDSAVYFCASSHGGGGTEAFFGQGTRLTVV.

This clonotype was seen a handful of times. This rearrangement joins TRBV20-1 to TRBJ2-1; TRBD2 might be the D (7 bases). The CDR3 has 17 residues. From germline, CDR1 is DFQATT and CDR2 SNEGSKA (reference sequence). Trimming shortened V by 0 bases and J by 3 bases, and 18 bases separated the two germline ends. The CDR3 sequence: CSARDRAGATHYNEQFF. The CDR3 coding sequence is TGCAGTGCTAGAGATCGGGCGGGGGCCACTCACTACAATGAGCAGTTCTTC.

The genes are TRBV7-9 and TRBJ2-5, with D possibly matching TRBD1 (6 bases). This CDR3 has 14 amino acids. CDR1 and CDR2 from the germline V gene are SEHNR and FQNEAQ (reference sequence). Trimming cost V 2 bases and J 8 bases, with 15 bases left between them. The CDR3 coding sequence is TGTGCCAGCAGCTTACAGGGGCCAGGGGATACCCAGTACTTC. This gives the protein CASSLQGPGDTQYF.

This clonotype was seen a handful of times. This rearrangement joins TRBV28 to TRBJ1-5; no clear D gene. The CDR3 runs to 12 residues. The germline V gene has CDR1 MDHEN and CDR2 SYDVKM. Trimming left V 6 bases short and J 7 bases short, with 10 bases between. CDR3 sequence: CASSQRRQPQHF. The CDR3 DNA sequence: TGTGCCAGCAGCCAGAGGCGACAGCCCCAGCATTTT.

This sequence joins TRBV5-1 and TRBJ2-3; no firm D call. Germline V gene lookup returns CDR1 SGHRS and CDR2 YFSETQ. The CDR3 has 15 amino acids. V lost 6 bases, J lost 0 bases, and 14 bases lay in between. CDR3 nucleotide sequence: TGCGCCAGCACCGCACGGGCCTCTAGCACAGATACGCAGTATTTT. This sequence encodes CASTARASSTDTQYF.

The chain is built from TRBV9 and TRBJ1-4, with unresolved D. Germline V gene data show CDR1 as SGDLS and CDR2 as YYNGEE. The V end lost 3 bases, the J end lost 7 bases, and 13 bases lay between the germline ends. The CDR3 extends over 14 amino acids. In DNA form, the CDR3 reads TGTGCCAGCAGCGAAACATCGGGCGCTGAAAAACTGTTTTTT. Its protein product is CASSETSGAEKLFF.

The rearrangement uses TRBV19 and TRBJ1-1; D is unresolved. Germline V gives CDR1 LNHDA, CDR2 SQIVND (reference sequence). Trimming cost V 1 base and J 1 base, with 7 bases left between them. This CDR3 has 14 residues. The CDR3 nucleotides are TGTGCCAGTAGTATAGGGACGGCGAACACTGAAGCTTTCTTT. Its protein product is CASSIGTANTEAFF.

This sequence joins TRBV21-1 and TRBJ2-1; the table's D call of TRBD2 was not tested on the DNA. TRBV21-1 counts as a pseudogene. The CDR3 sequence is 13 residues long. The CDR3 sequence: CASARGPRRGQFF. The CDR3 DNA is TGTGCCAGCGCAAGAGGGCCTAGACGTGGGCAGTTCTTC.

With respect to this clonotype: This may be a read error, as it is one base from a much larger clone. The rearrangement uses TRBV2 and TRBJ1-2; unclear D gene. CDR1 SNHLY and CDR2 FYNNEI come from the germline V gene. The CDR3 consists of 13 residues. The CDR3 loop reads CAGRSGYADGYTF. CDR3 DNA: TGTGCCGGCAGGAGCGGATACGCAGATGGCTACACCTTC.

Concerning this clonotype itself: A single base separates this from a much larger clone, so it may be a read error. V usage is TRBV29-1 and J usage is TRBJ2-1; a possible D gene is TRBD1 (6 bases). The CDR3 sequence is 16 residues long. V gave up 4 bases and J gave up 5 bases, with 21 bases separating them. The V gene's germline CDR1 is SQVTM and CDR2 ANQGSEA. This CDR3 is CSVAPVAGAFDNEQFF. The CDR3 bases are TGCAGCGTTGCTCCCGTGGCAGGGGCATTTGACAATGAGCAGTTCTTC.

The chain employs TRBV27 and TRBJ2-7; 10 positions match TRBD1. CDR1 and CDR2 (germline): MNHEY, SMNVEV (reference sequence). V dropped 5 bases and J dropped 3; count of bases not matched to a gene: 7. The CDR3 covers 15 residues. The CDR3 nucleotides read TGTGCCAGCAGTCCCGCCGGGACAGGGGACTACGAGCAGTACTTC. It translates to CASSPAGTGDYEQYF.

The V and J genes are TRBV6-6 and TRBJ2-7; the match to TRBD1 covers 9 bases. The CDR3 runs 14 residues. Germline CDR1 MNHNY, CDR2 SVGAGI (reference sequence). J was trimmed by 3 bases and V by 7 bases; bases with no gene match: 7. The CDR3 bases are TGTGCCAGCACCTCCCGGGACAGGGTCTACGAGCAGTACTTC. As protein: CASTSRDRVYEQYF.

This clonotype showed up just a few times. The chain has TRBV12-3 or TRBV12-4 and TRBJ2-1, with D perhaps given as TRBD1 or TRBD2 (5 bases each). The CDR3 runs to 14 residues. V lost 5 bases, J lost 7 bases, and 15 bases lay in between. The CDR3 coding sequence is TGTGCCAGCAGTGCCGGTCGGGGCGCGAATGAGCAGTTCTTC. Protein product: CASSAGRGANEQFF.

The V gene is TRBV28, the J gene TRBJ2-1, with TRBD1 identical over 12 bases. The junction had 10 bases not matched to a gene; V was cut back by 3 bases and J by 10 bases. Germline assignment: CDR1 MDHEN and CDR2 SYDVKM. The CDR3 totals 16 residues. This CDR3 reads CASSFRPGQGALEQFF. The CDR3 DNA sequence: TGTGCCAGCAGTTTTAGACCGGGACAGGGGGCTTTAGAGCAGTTCTTC.

The chain is built from TRBV7-8 and TRBJ2-7, with 7 bases aligning to TRBD1. Trimming removed 2 bases from V and 5 bases from J; junction bases left unmatched: 6. This CDR3 region has 14 residues. Germline V gene lookup returns CDR1 SGHVS and CDR2 FQNEAQ. The CDR3 spells CASSLLDRVDEQYF. CDR3 nucleotides: TGTGCCAGCAGCTTACTTGACAGGGTCGACGAGCAGTACTTC.

A few counts support this clonotype. The CDR3 loop is CASSLDPRTGTELNEQFF. The CDR3, as DNA: TGTGCCAGCAGCTTAGACCCGAGAACCGGGACAGAACTCAATGAGCAGTTCTTC. The V and J genes are TRBV13 and TRBJ2-1; 7 bases fit TRBD1. The V and J ends lost 1 base and 6 bases, in that order; junction bases with no gene match: 15. The CDR3 loop spans 18 amino acids. Looked up from germline, CDR1 is PRHDT and CDR2 is FYEKMQ (reference sequence).

This clonotype was recorded many times. The rearrangement uses TRBV29-1 and TRBJ1-4; D is unresolved. This CDR3 spans 11 amino acids. Germline V gene lookup returns CDR1 SQVTM and CDR2 ANQGSEA. The CDR3 DNA sequence: TGCGCCGCTGCAACTAATGAAAAACTGTTTTTT. Protein sequence: CAAATNEKLFF.

This clonotype appeared a few times. This chain connects TRBV5-1 to TRBJ1-1; a possible D gene is TRBD1 (5 bases). The V end lost 4 bases, the J end lost 3 bases, and 16 bases lay between the germline ends. The length of the CDR3 is 15 residues. Germline V gene sequence: CDR1 SGHRS, CDR2 YFSETQ. CDR3 loop: CASSTGRGPDTEAFF. The CDR3 coding sequence is TGCGCCAGCAGCACTGGTCGGGGCCCGGACACTGAAGCTTTCTTT.

For this clonotype: This may arise from a read error, as a much more abundant clone is one base away. This rearrangement joins TRBV2 to TRBJ2-3, with a weak D call TRBD2 (6 bases). V lost 11 bases, J lost 10 bases, and 22 bases lay in between. Germline V lookup: CDR1 SNHLY, CDR2 FYNNEI. The CDR3 length is 13 residues. CDR3 residues: CAGTPIAREAQYF. CDR3 sequence (DNA): TGTGCCGGCACCCCTATTGCCAGGGAGGCGCAGTATTTT.

This clonotype was recorded once. The gene calls are TRBV6-4 and TRBJ2-1; weak D call: TRBD1 (6 bases). The CDR3 contains 15 residues. Trimming shortened V by 3 bases and J by 5 bases, and 14 bases separated the two germline ends. CDR1 MRHNA and CDR2 SNTAGT come from the germline V gene. The CDR3 DNA follows: TGTGCCAGCAGTGAGGGCAGGGGTAACGACAATGAGCAGTTCTTC. The encoded protein is CASSEGRGNDNEQFF.

The chain joins TRBV4-1 to TRBJ2-7, with TRBD2 matching 8 bases. Per the germline V gene, CDR1 is MGHRA and CDR2 is YSYEKL. The CDR3 consists of 17 residues. V lost 2 bases to trimming and J lost 7 bases; unmatched junction nucleotides: 16. The CDR3 spells CASSQITAGVIYNEQYF. The CDR3 DNA reads TGCGCCAGCAGCCAAATTACAGCGGGGGTTATCTACAATGAGCAGTACTTC.

The rearrangement uses TRBV6-5 and TRBJ2-7; 8 bases fit TRBD1. The ends lost 0 bases at V and 0 bases at J; junction bases unmatched: 1. The germline CDR1 and CDR2 sequences are MNHEY and SVGAGI. This CDR3 region has 15 residues. This CDR3 is CASSYSGQDSYEQYF. In DNA form, the CDR3 reads TGTGCCAGCAGTTACTCGGGACAGGACTCCTACGAGCAGTACTTC.

The chain has TRBV12-3 or TRBV12-4 and TRBJ2-7; 10 bases are shared with TRBD2. V shed 7 bases, J shed 7 bases, and the junction held 10 bases outside the gene matches. The CDR3 loop spans 14 amino acids. The CDR3: CASTKRGGYNEQYF. The CDR3 DNA reads as TGTGCCAGCACCAAGCGGGGGGGCTACAATGAGCAGTACTTC.

CDR3 nucleotide sequence: TGTGCCAGCAGTTTGTCCTTTAGCGGGGGGTACACCGGGGAGCTGTTTTTT. Protein product: CASSLSFSGGYTGELFF. The chain carries TRBV27 and TRBJ2-2; 10 nucleotides agree with TRBD2. The germline V gene encodes CDR1 MNHEY and CDR2 SMNVEV (reference sequence). V shed 3 bases, J shed 3 bases, and the junction held 7 bases outside the gene matches. This CDR3 is built from 17 residues.

V and J are TRBV27 and TRBJ1-5; possible D gene TRBD1, 5 bases. Germline CDR1 is MNHEY and CDR2 is SMNVEV (reference sequence). The length of the CDR3 is 15 residues. V lost 6 bases and J lost 7, with 19 bases in between. CDR3 sequence reads: CASSPGGGEFQPQHF. The CDR3 nucleotides read TGTGCCAGCAGCCCGGGGGGGGGTGAGTTCCAGCCCCAGCATTTT.